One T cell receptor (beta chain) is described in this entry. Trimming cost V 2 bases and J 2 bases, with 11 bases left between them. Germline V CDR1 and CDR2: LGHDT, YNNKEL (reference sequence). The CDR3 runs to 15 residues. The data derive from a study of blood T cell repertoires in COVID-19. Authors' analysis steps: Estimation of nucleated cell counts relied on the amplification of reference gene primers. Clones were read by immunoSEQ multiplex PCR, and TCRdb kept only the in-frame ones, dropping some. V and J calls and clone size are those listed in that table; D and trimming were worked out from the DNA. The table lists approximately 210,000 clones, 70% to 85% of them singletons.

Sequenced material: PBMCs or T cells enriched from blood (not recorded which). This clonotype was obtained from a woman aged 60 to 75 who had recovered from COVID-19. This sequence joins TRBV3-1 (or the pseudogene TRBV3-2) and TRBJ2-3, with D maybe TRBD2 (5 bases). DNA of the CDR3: TGTGCCAGCAGCCAATTTACGGGGATCACAGATACGCAGTATTTT. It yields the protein CASSQFTGITDTQYF.